The clone carrying this TCR beta chain came up a few times. TCRdb called the RT-PCR reads again in MiXCR, with one record for every CDR3 protein. The sample consists of around 700,000 distinct CDR3 sequences, about 14% of them appearing once. The V end was cut by 4 bases, the J end by 4 bases, with 15 bases between. Germline V lookup: CDR1 SGHTS, CDR2 YDEGEE. This CDR3 spans 14 amino acids. Sequencing input: memory CD4+ T cells from blood. The chain joins TRBV5-8 to TRBJ2-7; D remains unclear. The receptor was derived from a female donor in good health, serving as a healthy control. The CDR3 protein is CASSHPPQQYEQYF. CDR3 nucleotides: TGTGCCAGCAGCCACCCCCCTCAGCAATACGAGCAGTACTTC.